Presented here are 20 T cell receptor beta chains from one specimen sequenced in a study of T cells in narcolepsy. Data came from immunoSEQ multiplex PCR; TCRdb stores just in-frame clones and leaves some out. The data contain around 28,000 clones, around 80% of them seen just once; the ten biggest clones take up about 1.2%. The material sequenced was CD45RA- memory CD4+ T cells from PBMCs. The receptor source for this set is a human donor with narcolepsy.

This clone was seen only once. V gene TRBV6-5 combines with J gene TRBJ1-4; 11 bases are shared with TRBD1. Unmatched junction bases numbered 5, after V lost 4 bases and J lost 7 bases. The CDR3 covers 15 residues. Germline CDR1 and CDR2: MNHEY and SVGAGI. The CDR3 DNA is TGTGCCAGCAGTTCCACGGACAGGGGGCCTGAAAAACTGTTTTTT. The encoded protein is CASSSTDRGPEKLFF.

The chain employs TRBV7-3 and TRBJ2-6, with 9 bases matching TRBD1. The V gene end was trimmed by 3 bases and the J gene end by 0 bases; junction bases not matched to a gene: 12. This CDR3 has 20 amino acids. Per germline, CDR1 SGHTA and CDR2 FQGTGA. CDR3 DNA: TGTGCCAGCAGCTTGGTCGGGACAGGGATGTCCGCCTCTGGGGCCAACGTCCTGACTTTC. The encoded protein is CASSLVGTGMSASGANVLTF.

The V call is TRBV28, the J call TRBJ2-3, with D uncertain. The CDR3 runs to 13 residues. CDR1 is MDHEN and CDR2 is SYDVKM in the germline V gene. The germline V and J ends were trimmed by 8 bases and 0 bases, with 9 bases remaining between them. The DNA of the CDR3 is TGTGCCAGCTTAGACGGGAGCACAGATACGCAGTATTTT. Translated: CASLDGSTDTQYF.

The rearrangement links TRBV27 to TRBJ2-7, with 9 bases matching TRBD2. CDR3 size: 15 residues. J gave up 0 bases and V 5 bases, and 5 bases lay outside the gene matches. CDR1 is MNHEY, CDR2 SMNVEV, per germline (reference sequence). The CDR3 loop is CASSIYSGSSYEQYF. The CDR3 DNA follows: TGTGCCAGCAGTATCTATAGCGGGAGCTCCTACGAGCAGTACTTC.

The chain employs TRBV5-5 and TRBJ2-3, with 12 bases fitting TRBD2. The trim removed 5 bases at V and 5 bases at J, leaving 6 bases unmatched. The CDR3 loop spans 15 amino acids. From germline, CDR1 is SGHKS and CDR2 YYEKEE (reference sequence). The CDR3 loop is CASSRLAGAVDTQYF. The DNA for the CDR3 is TGTGCCAGCAGTCGACTAGCGGGAGCGGTAGATACGCAGTATTTT. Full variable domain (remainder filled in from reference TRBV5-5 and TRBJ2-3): DAGVTQSPTHLIKTRGQQVTLRCSPISGHKSVSWYQQVLGQGPQFIFQYYEKEERGRGNFPDRFSARQFPNYSSELNVNALLLGDSALYLCASSRLAGAVDTQYFGPGTRLTVL.

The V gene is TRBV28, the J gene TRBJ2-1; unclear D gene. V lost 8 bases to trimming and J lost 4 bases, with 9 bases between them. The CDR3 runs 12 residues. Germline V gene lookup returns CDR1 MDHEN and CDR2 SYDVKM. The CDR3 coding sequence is TGTGCCAGCCAGGACGGATACAATGAGCAGTTCTTC. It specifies CASQDGYNEQFF.

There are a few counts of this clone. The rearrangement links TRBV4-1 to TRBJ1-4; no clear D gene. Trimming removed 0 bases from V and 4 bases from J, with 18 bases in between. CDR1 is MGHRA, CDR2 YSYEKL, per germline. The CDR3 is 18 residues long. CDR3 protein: CASSQEGPEAENNEKLFF. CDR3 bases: TGCGCCAGCAGCCAAGAGGGCCCGGAGGCAGAAAATAATGAAAAACTGTTTTTT.

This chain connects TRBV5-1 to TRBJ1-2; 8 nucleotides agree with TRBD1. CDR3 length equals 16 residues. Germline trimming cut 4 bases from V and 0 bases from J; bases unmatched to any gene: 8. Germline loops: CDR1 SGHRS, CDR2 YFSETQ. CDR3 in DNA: TGCGCCAGCAGCATAGGACAGGGTAGAACTAACTATGGCTACACCTTC. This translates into CASSIGQGRTNYGYTF.

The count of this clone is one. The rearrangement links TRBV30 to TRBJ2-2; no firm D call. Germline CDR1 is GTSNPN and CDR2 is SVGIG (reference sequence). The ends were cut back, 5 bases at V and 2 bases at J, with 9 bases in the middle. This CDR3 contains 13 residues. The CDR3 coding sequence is TGTGCCTGGGGTGACACTAACACCGGGGAGCTGTTTTTT. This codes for CAWGDTNTGELFF.

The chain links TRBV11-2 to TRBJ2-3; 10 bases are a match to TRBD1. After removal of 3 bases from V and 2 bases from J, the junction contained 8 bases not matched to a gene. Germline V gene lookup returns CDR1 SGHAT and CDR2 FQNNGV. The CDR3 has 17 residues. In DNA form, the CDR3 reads TGTGCCAGCAGCTTGTCCGGGACAGGGGCCAACACAGATACGCAGTATTTT. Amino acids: CASSLSGTGANTDTQYF. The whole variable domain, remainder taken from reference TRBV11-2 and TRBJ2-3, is EAGVAQSPRYKIIEKRQSVAFWCNPISGHATLYWYQQILGQGPKLLIQFQNNGVVDDSQLPKDRFSAERLKGVDSTLKIQPAKLEDSAVYLCASSLSGTGANTDTQYFGPGTRLTVL.

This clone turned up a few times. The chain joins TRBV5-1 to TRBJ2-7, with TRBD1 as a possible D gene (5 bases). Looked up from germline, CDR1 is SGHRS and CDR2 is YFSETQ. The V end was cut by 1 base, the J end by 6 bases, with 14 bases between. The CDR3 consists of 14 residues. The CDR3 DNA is TGCGCCAGCAGCTTGCAGGGCCCATTGGGCGAGCAGTACTTC. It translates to CASSLQGPLGEQYF.

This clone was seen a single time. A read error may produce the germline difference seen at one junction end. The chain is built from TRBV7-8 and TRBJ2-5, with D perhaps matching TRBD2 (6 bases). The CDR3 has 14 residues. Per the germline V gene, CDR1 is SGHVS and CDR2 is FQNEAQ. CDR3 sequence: CASSLAAITQSQYF. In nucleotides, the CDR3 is TGTGCCAGCAGTTTAGCGGCCATAACGCAGTCCCAGTACTTC.

CDR3 region: CASTMGAQGIETQYF. As DNA, the CDR3 is TGTGCCAGCACGATGGGGGCCCAAGGGATAGAGACCCAGTACTTC. The chain links TRBV19 to TRBJ2-5, with a weak D call TRBD1 (6 bases). In germline, CDR1 is LNHDA, CDR2 SQIVND (reference sequence). The CDR3 runs 15 residues. V was pared by 9 bases and J by 4 bases, with 21 bases between.

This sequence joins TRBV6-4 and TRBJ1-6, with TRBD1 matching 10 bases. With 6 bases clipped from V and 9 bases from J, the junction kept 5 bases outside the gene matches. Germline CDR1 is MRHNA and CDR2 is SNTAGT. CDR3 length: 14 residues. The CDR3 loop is CASRGTGDGSPLHF. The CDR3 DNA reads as TGTGCCAGCAGGGGGACAGGGGATGGTTCACCCCTCCACTTT.

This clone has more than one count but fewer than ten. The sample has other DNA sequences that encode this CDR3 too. The CDR3 bases are TGTGCCAGCAGTTACTCATTCTGGGGCACTGAAGCTTTCTTT. Translating it yields CASSYSFWGTEAFF. The J gene is TRBJ1-1, the V gene TRBV6-6; D gene uncertain. Germline V gene sequence: CDR1 MNHNY, CDR2 SVGAGI (reference sequence). Trimming shortened V by 0 bases and J by 4 bases, and 9 bases separated the two germline ends. The CDR3 loop spans 14 amino acids.

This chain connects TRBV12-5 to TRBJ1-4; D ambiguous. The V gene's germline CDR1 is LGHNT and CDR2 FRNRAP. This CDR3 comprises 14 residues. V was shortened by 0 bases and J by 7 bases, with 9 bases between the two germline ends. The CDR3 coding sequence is TGTGCTAGTGGTTTGGTACCCGGATCTGAAAAACTGTTTTTT. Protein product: CASGLVPGSEKLFF.

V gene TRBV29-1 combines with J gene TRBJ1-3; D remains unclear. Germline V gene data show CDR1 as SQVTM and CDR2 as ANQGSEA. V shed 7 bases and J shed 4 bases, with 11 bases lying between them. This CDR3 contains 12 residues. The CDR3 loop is CSATRGGNTIYF. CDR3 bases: TGCAGCGCGACCCGAGGAGGAAACACCATATATTTT.

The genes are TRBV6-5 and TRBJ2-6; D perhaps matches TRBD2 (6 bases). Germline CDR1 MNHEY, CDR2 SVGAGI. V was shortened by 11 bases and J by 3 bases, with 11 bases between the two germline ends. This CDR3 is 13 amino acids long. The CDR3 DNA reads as TGTGCCTCCCGGGGAGGTGGGGCCAACGTCCTGACTTTC. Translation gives CASRGGGANVLTF.

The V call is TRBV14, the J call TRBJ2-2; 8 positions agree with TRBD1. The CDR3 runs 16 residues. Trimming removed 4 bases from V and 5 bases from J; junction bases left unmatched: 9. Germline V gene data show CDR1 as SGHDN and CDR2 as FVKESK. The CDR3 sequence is CASSLRTGYTTGELFF. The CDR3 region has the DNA TGTGCCAGCAGCCTTAGGACAGGGTATACGACCGGGGAGCTGTTTTTT.

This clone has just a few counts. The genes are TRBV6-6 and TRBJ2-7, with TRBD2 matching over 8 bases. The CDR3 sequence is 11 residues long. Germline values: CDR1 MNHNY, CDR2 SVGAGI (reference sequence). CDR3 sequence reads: CATGGAYEQYF. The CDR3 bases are TGTGCGACCGGGGGGGCCTACGAGCAGTACTTC.